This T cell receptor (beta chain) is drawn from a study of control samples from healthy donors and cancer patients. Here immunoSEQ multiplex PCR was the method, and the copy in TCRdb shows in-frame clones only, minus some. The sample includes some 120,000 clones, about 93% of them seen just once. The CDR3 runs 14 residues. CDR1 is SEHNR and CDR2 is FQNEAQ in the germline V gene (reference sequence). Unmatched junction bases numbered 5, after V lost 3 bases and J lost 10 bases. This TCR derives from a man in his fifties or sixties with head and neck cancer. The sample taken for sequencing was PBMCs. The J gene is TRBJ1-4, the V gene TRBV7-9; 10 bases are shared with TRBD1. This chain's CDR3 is CASSFGTGVGKLFF. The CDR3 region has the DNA TGTGCCAGCAGCTTCGGGACAGGGGTCGGAAAACTGTTTTTT.